The next 10 T cell receptor beta chains were all read from a single sample in a study of cytomegalovirus exposure and HLA in healthy donors. Amplification used 60 Vbeta primers and 13 Jbeta primers. Produced via immunoSEQ multiplex PCR; TCRdb's table is partial and in-frame only. This table holds approximately 110,000 clones. The sequenced material came from PBMCs. These receptors originate from a man in his forties in good health and CMV-seronegative.

The chain employs TRBV7-6 and TRBJ2-7; 14 positions match TRBD2. CDR1 and CDR2 from the germline V gene are SGHVS and FNYEAQ. The CDR3 sequence is 16 residues long. The V segment lost 5 bases and the J segment 4 bases; nucleotides outside the gene matches: 7. The CDR3 nucleotides read TGTGCCAGCAGCGGCGCGGGGACTAGCGGGAGTTACGAGCAGTACTTC. Residues: CASSGAGTSGSYEQYF.

V gene TRBV4-2 combines with J gene TRBJ2-3; possible D gene TRBD2, 6 bases. Germline V gene data show CDR1 as LGHNA and CDR2 as YNFKEQ. The CDR3 totals 14 residues. V was cut by 4 bases and J by 6 bases, with 14 bases left in between. As DNA, the CDR3 is TGTGCCAGCAGCCCGGGAGAAGGCCCGGATACGCAGTATTTT. Translating it yields CASSPGEGPDTQYF.

This chain joins TRBV5-6 and TRBJ2-3; D not certain. Germline V gene data show CDR1 as SGHDT and CDR2 as YYEEEE. This CDR3 region has 13 residues. V was pared by 5 bases and J by 5 bases, with 12 bases between. The CDR3 loop is CASRLIGGDTQYF. The CDR3 coding sequence is TGTGCCAGCAGACTGATCGGCGGAGATACGCAGTATTTT.

V and J are TRBV5-6 and TRBJ1-5, with 8 bases that match TRBD1. This CDR3 comprises 17 residues. The germline CDR1 and CDR2 sequences are SGHDT and YYEEEE. The V and J ends lost 4 bases and 2 bases, in that order; junction bases with no gene match: 11. CDR3 bases: TGTGCCAGCAGCCAAGGACAGGGTGGAGGGGGCAATCAGCCCCAGCATTTT. Amino acids: CASSQGQGGGGNQPQHF.

This rearrangement joins TRBV7-9 to TRBJ1-4; 7 bases agree with TRBD1. CDR3 length equals 15 residues. Losses at the gene ends were 1 base for V and 5 bases for J; bases not matched to a gene: 4. Per germline, CDR1 SEHNR and CDR2 FQNEAQ (reference sequence). The CDR3 nucleotides read TGTGCCAGCAGCTTAGAACCGGGACAGAATGAAAAACTGTTTTTT. Its translation is CASSLEPGQNEKLFF.

The chain combines TRBV28 with TRBJ2-7, with D hard to call. This CDR3 region has 11 residues. The germline V gene encodes CDR1 MDHEN and CDR2 SYDVKM. V lost 5 bases and J 2 bases, leaving 4 bases between the germline ends. CDR3 residues: CASSTAYEQYF. The CDR3 DNA reads as TGTGCCAGCAGTACTGCCTACGAGCAGTACTTC.

V and J are TRBV6-1 and TRBJ1-1, with D tentatively TRBD1 (6 bases). Germline V lookup: CDR1 MNHNS, CDR2 SASEGT. The CDR3 spans 18 residues. V lost 0 bases and J 1 base, leaving 18 bases between the germline ends. Here the CDR3 DNA reads TGTGCCAGCAGTGAAGCGCTGACAGGCGGATCGGAGAACACTGAAGCTTTCTTT. The encoded protein is CASSEALTGGSENTEAFF.

The rearrangement joins TRBV5-1 to TRBJ2-2; D possibly corresponds to TRBD1 (6 bases). The V and J ends lost 3 bases and 0 bases respectively, with 12 bases between them. The CDR3 runs to 16 residues. The germline gives CDR1 SGHRS, CDR2 YFSETQ. The DNA for the CDR3 is TGCGCCAGCAGCTCCCAGGGGCCTACGAACACCGGGGAGCTGTTTTTT. Translating it yields CASSSQGPTNTGELFF.

The chain joins TRBV5-1 to TRBJ1-1; TRBD1 aligns across 7 bases. V lost 4 bases to trimming and J lost 0 bases; unmatched junction nucleotides: 6. Germline CDR1 SGHRS, CDR2 YFSETQ. The CDR3 loop spans 15 amino acids. Here the CDR3 reads CASSRTGGMNTEAFF. The CDR3 DNA is TGCGCCAGCAGCAGGACAGGAGGGATGAACACTGAAGCTTTCTTT.

Here the CDR3 reads CSARGVDRGLYPYEQYF. The CDR3 nucleotides are TGCAGCGCAAGAGGGGTGGACAGGGGCTTATATCCCTACGAGCAGTACTTC. V and J are TRBV29-1 and TRBJ2-7; 9 bases align to TRBD1. V dropped 7 bases and J dropped 2; count of bases not matched to a gene: 18. This CDR3 spans 17 amino acids. CDR1 is SQVTM, CDR2 ANQGSEA, per germline.